Below are 4 T cell receptor beta chains sequenced from a single sample in a study of shared clonotypes between healthy human individuals. Sequencing used immunoSEQ multiplex PCR; TCRdb keeps in-frame clones, though not all of them. There are millions of clones in the sample; 90% to 95% occur only once, and more than 0.12% lies in the top ten. Source material: naive CD4+ T cells sorted from blood. As for subset: CD45RA+ positively selected. The receptors shown here come from a man aged 18 to 29 in good health.

With regard to this clone: One end of the junction fails to match germline, which may point to a read error. V is TRBV5-4 and J is TRBJ1-3; D is ambiguous. Germline loops: CDR1 SGHNT, CDR2 YYREEE (reference sequence). This CDR3 comprises 10 residues. The CDR3 region has the DNA TGTGCCAGCAGCCTAGCTTGGAAGGATTTT. It translates to CASSLAWKDF.

This clone showed up just once. The same CDR3 also results from other DNA sequences found in this sample. This sequence joins TRBV20-1 and TRBJ2-7, with D hard to call. The length of the CDR3 is 11 residues. Looked up from germline, CDR1 is DFQATT and CDR2 is SNEGSKA (reference sequence). The V and J ends lost 6 bases and 2 bases respectively, with 8 bases between them. The CDR3 sequence is CSASTPYEQYF. The CDR3 nucleotides read TGCAGTGCCAGTACGCCCTACGAGCAGTACTTC.

This rearrangement joins TRBV7-9 to TRBJ2-2, with D maybe TRBD2 (7 bases). The germline V gene encodes CDR1 SEHNR and CDR2 FQNEAQ (reference sequence). V lost 0 bases and J 5 bases, leaving 10 bases between the germline ends. The CDR3 loop spans 15 amino acids. The CDR3 nucleotides read TGTGCCAGCAGCTTAGCCAGGGGAGGGACCGGGGAGCTGTTTTTT. Residues: CASSLARGGTGELFF. Full variable domain (rest looked up from reference TRBV7-9 and TRBJ2-2): DTGVSQNPRHKITKRGQNVTFRCDPISEHNRLYWYRQTLGQGPEFLTYFQNEAQLEKSRLLSDRFSAERPKGSFSTLEIQRTEQGDSAMYLCASSLARGGTGELFFGEGSRLTVL.

The count of this clone is one. The V call is TRBV10-1, the J call TRBJ2-7; D might be TRBD2 (6 bases). In germline, CDR1 is WNHNN, CDR2 SYGVQD (reference sequence). V was trimmed by 8 bases and J by 5 bases, leaving 22 bases between them. This CDR3 is 15 amino acids long. The CDR3: CASLKTSLTSNEQYF. The CDR3 DNA is TGCGCCAGCCTTAAAACCTCCCTTACTAGCAACGAGCAGTACTTC.